This record covers a single TCR beta chain. The data derive from a study of control samples from healthy donors and cancer patients. Here immunoSEQ multiplex PCR was the method, and the copy in TCRdb shows in-frame clones only, minus some. The table has 150,000 to 200,000 clones, 90% seen once. Germline V gene sequence: CDR1 SGHNT, CDR2 YYREEE (reference sequence). Trimming left V 7 bases short and J 4 bases short, with 17 bases between. The CDR3 loop spans 15 amino acids. The sequenced material came from blood. The chain joins TRBV5-4 to TRBJ2-2; TRBD1 is a possible D gene (6 bases). This receptor was obtained from a woman in her fifties or sixties in good health. CDR3 in DNA: TGTGCCAGCCGGGACGCAGGGGTTGGCACCGGGGAGCTGTTTTTT. Its translation: CASRDAGVGTGELFF. The variable domain in full, completed from reference TRBV5-4 and TRBJ2-2, reads ETGVTQSPTHLIKTRGQQVTLRCSSQSGHNTVSWYQQALGQGPQFIFQYYREEENGRGNFPPRFSGLQFPNYSSELNVNALELDDSALYLCASRDAGVGTGELFFGEGSRLTVL.